This paragraph covers one T cell receptor (beta chain) sequence. Its antigen is as yet unknown. The CDR3 runs to 19 residues. Germline V CDR1 and CDR2: DFQATT, SNEGSKA (reference sequence). Germline trimming cut 0 bases from V and 9 bases from J; bases unmatched to any gene: 17. This entry belongs to a study of T cells in Graves' hyperthyroidism and ophthalmopathy. As for the study in general: Staff took peripheral blood when the initial diagnosis was made, before any treatment began.

From RNA transcripts, TCR beta CDR3 regions were amplified. With the HTBI primer set, the TCR CDR3 went through a first round of RT-PCR. Via MiXCR, TCRdb re-called the multiplex PCR reads, giving one row per CDR3 protein. The table lists 500,000 to 600,000 distinct CDR3 sequences, less than 20% of them singletons, with 47% in the top ten. Patients were excluded for uncontrolled infection, other autoimmune disease, pregnancy or lactation. General study points: Among clonotypes expanded in thyroid above 0.001, most were also found in blood. Progression to ophthalmopathy was predicted a median of roughly 6.5 months early.

The rearrangement joins TRBV20-1 to TRBJ2-1; 13 positions match TRBD2. The sample comprised blood. This clonotype was obtained from a man in his forties or fifties with Graves' ophthalmopathy. For the CDR3, the DNA is TGCAGTGCTAGAGACGCCTGGACTAGCGGGAGTAAGATGGTGGGTGAGCAGTTCTTC. Amino acid sequence: CSARDAWTSGSKMVGEQFF.